Reported below is one T cell receptor (beta chain). This sample stems from a study of cytomegalovirus exposure and HLA in healthy donors. The primer mix had 60 Vbeta and 13 Jbeta primers. Using immunoSEQ multiplex PCR, the repertoire was profiled, and TCRdb retains in-frame clones only, with some absent. The sample holds about 120,000 clones, around 77% seen once. Germline V gives CDR1 SGHKS, CDR2 YYEKEE (reference sequence). Trimming took 4 bases from V and 3 from J, leaving 10 bases between them. The CDR3 has 13 residues. The receptor's source is a human donor in good health. V gene TRBV5-5 combines with J gene TRBJ1-2, with D maybe TRBD1 (5 bases). The sample was PBMCs. CDR3 in amino acids: CASSGGVDYGYTF. The CDR3 bases are TGTGCCAGCAGCGGAGGGGTTGACTATGGCTACACCTTC.